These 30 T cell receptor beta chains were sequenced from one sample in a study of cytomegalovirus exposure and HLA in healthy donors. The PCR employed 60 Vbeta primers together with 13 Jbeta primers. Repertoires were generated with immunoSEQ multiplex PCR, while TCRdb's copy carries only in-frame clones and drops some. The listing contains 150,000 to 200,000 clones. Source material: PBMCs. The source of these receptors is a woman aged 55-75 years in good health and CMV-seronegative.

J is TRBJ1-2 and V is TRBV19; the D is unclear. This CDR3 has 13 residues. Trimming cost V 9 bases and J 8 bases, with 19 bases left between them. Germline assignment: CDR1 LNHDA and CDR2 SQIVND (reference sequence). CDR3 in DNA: TGTGCCAGCCGGATTAGGAGCGCGGGCGGCTACACCTTC. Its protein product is CASRIRSAGGYTF. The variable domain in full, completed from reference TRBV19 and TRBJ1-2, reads DGGITQSPKYLFRKEGQNVTLSCEQNLNHDAMYWYRQDPGQGLRLIYYSQIVNDFQKGDIAEGYSVSREKKESFPLTVTSAQKNPTAFYLCASRIRSAGGYTFGSGTRLTVV.

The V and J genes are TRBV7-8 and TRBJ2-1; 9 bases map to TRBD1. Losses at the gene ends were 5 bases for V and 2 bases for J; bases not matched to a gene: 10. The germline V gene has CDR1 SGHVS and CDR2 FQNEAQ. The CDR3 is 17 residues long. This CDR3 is CASSQRGTGKTYNEQFF. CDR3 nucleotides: TGTGCCAGCAGCCAGAGGGGGACAGGGAAAACCTACAATGAGCAGTTCTTC. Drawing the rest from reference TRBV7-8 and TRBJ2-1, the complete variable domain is GAGVSQSPRYKVAKRGQDVALRCDPISGHVSLFWYQQALGQGPEFLTYFQNEAQLDKSGLPSDRFFAERPEGSVSTLKIQRTQQEDSAVYLCASSQRGTGKTYNEQFFGPGTRLTVL.

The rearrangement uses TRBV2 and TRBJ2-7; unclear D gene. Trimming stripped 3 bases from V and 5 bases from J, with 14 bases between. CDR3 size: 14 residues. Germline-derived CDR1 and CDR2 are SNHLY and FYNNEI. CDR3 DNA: TGTGCCAGCAGTGATTGGGCAGAAGTAGACGAGCAGTACTTC. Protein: CASSDWAEVDEQYF.

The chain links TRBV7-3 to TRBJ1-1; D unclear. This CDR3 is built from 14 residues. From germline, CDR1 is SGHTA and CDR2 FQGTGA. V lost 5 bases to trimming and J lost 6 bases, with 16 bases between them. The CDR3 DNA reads TGTGCCAGCAGCCTAAGGGAGTTTAACTCTGAAGCTTTCTTT. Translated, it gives CASSLREFNSEAFF.

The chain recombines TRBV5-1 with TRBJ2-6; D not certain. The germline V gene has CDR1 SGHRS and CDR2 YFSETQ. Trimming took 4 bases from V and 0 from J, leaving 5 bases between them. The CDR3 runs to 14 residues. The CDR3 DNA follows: TGCGCCAGCAGCCCTAACTCTGGGGCCAACGTCCTGACTTTC. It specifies CASSPNSGANVLTF. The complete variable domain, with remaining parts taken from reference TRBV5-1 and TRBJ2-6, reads KAGVTQTPRYLIKTRGQQVTLSCSPISGHRSVSWYQQTPGQGLQFLFEYFSETQRNKGNFPGRFSGRQFSNSRSEMNVSTLELGDSALYLCASSPNSGANVLTFGAGSRLTVL.

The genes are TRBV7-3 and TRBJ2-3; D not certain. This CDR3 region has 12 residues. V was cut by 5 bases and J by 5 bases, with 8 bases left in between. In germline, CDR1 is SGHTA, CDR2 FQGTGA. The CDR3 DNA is TGTGCCAGCAGCCCCGAGCGAGATACGCAGTATTTT. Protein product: CASSPERDTQYF.

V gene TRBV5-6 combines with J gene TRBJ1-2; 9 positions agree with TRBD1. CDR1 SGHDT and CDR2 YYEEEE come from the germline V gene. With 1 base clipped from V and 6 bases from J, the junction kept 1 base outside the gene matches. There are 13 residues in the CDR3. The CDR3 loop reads CASSLWTGDGYTF. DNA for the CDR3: TGTGCCAGCAGCTTGTGGACAGGGGATGGCTACACCTTC.

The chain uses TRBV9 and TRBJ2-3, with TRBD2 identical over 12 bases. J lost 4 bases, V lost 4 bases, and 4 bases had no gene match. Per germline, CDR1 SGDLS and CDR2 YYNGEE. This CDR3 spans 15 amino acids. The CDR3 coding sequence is TGTGCCAGCAGCCCTAGGACTAGCGGGGCAGATACGCAGTATTTT. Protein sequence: CASSPRTSGADTQYF. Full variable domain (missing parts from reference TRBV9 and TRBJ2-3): DSGVTQTPKHLITATGQRVTLRCSPRSGDLSVYWYQQSLDQGLQFLIQYYNGEERAKGNILERFSAQQFPDLHSELNLSSLELGDSALYFCASSPRTSGADTQYFGPGTRLTVL.

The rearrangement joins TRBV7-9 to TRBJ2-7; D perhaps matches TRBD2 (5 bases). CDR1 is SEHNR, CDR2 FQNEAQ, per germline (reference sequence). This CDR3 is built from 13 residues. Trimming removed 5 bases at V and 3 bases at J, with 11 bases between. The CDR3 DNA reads TGTGCCAGCAGCGGAGGTATGAACTACGAGCAGTACTTC. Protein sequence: CASSGGMNYEQYF.

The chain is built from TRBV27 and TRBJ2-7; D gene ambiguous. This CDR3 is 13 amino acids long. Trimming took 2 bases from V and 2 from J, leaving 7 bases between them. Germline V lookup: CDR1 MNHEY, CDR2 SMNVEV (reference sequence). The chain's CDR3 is CASSLTGTYEQYF. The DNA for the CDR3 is TGTGCCAGCAGTTTAACCGGTACCTACGAGCAGTACTTC.

In DNA, the CDR3 is TGCGCCAGCAGTCCACTCCCCGGTGGCGGGGACTACGAGCAGTACTTC. This sequence encodes CASSPLPGGGDYEQYF. The rearrangement joins TRBV10-1 to TRBJ2-7, with a possible D match to TRBD2 (6 bases). There are 16 residues in the CDR3. V was trimmed by 5 bases and J by 3 bases, leaving 20 bases between them. The germline V gene has CDR1 WNHNN and CDR2 SYGVQD (reference sequence).

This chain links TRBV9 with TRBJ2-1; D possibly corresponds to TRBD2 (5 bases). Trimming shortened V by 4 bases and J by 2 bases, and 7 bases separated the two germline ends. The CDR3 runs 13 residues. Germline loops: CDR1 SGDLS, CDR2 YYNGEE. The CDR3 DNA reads TGTGCCAGCAGCCCCGGGGCCTACAATGAGCAGTTCTTC. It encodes CASSPGAYNEQFF.

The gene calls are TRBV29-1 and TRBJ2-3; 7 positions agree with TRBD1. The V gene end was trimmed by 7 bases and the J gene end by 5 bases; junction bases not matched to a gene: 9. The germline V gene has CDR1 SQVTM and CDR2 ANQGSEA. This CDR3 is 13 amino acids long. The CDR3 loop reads CSGKTGQRDTQYF. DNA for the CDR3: TGCAGCGGAAAGACAGGGCAGAGAGATACGCAGTATTTT.

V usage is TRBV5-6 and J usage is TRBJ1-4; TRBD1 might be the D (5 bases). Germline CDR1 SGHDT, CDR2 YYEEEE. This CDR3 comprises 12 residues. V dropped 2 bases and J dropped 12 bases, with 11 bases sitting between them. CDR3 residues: CASSLWTGELFF. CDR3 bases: TGTGCCAGCAGCTTATGGACGGGGGAACTGTTTTTT.

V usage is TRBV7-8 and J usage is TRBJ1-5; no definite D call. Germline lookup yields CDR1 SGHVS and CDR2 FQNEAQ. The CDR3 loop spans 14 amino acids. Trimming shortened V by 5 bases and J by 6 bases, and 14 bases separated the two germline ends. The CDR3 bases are TGTGCCAGCAGCCAGACACTTCGGGGTCAGCCCCAGCATTTT. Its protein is CASSQTLRGQPQHF.

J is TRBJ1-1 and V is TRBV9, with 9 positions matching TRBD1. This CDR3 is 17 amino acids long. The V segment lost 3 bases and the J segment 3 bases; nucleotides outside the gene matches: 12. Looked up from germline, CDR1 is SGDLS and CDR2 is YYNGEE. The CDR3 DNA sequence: TGTGCCAGCAGCGCCCTCCCGGACAGGGGAGTGGACACTGAAGCTTTCTTT. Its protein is CASSALPDRGVDTEAFF.

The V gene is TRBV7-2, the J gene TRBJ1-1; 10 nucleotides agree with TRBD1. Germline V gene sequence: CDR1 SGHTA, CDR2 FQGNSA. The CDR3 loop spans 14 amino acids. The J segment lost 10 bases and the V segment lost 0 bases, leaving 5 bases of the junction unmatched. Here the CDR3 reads CASSLATGQGGAFF. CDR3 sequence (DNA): TGTGCCAGCAGCTTAGCGACCGGACAGGGGGGAGCTTTCTTT.

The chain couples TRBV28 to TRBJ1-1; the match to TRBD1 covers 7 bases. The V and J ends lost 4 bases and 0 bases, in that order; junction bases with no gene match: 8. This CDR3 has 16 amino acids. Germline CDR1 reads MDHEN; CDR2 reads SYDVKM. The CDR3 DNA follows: TGTGCCAGCAGTTCACCGGGACAGAGCATGAACACTGAAGCTTTCTTT. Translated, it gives CASSSPGQSMNTEAFF.

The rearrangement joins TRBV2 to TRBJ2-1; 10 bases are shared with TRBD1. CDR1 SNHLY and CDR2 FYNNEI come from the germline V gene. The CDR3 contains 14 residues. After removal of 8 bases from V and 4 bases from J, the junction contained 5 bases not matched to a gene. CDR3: CASDWDRGYNEQFF. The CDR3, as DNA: TGTGCCAGCGACTGGGACAGGGGATACAATGAGCAGTTCTTC.

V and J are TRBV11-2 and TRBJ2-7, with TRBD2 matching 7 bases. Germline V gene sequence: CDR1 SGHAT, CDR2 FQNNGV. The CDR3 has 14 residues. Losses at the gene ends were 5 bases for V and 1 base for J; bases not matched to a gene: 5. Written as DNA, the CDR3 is TGTGCCAGCAGCATCGGACTAGGTTCCTACGAGCAGTACTTC. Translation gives CASSIGLGSYEQYF.

DNA of the CDR3: TGTGCCAGCATTTATTCCGGACAAGATTACAATGAGCAGTTCTTC. Amino acids: CASIYSGQDYNEQFF. The rearrangement uses TRBV2 and TRBJ2-1, with D possibly being TRBD1 (5 bases). V was cut by 7 bases and J by 4 bases, with 17 bases left in between. The CDR3 sequence is 15 residues long. Germline V gives CDR1 SNHLY, CDR2 FYNNEI.

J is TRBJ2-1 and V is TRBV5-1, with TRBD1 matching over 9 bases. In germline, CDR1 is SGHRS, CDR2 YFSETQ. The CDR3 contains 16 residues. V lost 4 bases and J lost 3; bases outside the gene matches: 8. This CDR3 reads CASSKGQGRVYNEQFF. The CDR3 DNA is TGCGCCAGCAGCAAGGGACAGGGTCGGGTCTACAATGAGCAGTTCTTC.

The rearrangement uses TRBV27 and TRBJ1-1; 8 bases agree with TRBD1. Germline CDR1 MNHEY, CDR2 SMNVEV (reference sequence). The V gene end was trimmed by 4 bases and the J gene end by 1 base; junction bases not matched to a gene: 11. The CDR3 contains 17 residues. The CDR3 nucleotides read TGTGCCAGCAGTTCTTGGGGCAGGGGGCTTGGGAACACTGAAGCTTTCTTT. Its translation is CASSSWGRGLGNTEAFF.

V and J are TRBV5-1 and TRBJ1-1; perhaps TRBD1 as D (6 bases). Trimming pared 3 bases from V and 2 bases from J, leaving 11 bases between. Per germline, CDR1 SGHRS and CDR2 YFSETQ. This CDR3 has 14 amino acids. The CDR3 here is CASSSTGSNTEAFF. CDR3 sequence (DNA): TGCGCCAGCAGCTCAACAGGGAGTAACACTGAAGCTTTCTTT.

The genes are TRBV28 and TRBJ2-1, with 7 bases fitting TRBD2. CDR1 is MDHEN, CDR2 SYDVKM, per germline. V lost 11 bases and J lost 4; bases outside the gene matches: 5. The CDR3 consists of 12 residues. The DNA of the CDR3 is TGTGCCCTCGGACTAGGATACAATGAGCAGTTCTTC. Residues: CALGLGYNEQFF.

CDR3 bases: TGTGCCAGCCTAGAACAGGTTCCCAATTACGAGCAGTACTTC. This encodes CASLEQVPNYEQYF. This sequence joins TRBV2 and TRBJ2-7, with TRBD1 as a possible D gene (5 bases). The CDR3 length is 14 residues. CDR1 is SNHLY, CDR2 FYNNEI, per germline. Trimming shortened V by 8 bases and J by 4 bases, and 18 bases separated the two germline ends.

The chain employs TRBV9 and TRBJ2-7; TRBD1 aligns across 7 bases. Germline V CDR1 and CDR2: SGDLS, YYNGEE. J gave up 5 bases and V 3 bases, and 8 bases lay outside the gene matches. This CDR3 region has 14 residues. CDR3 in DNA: TGTGCCAGCAGCGCAAAAACAGGGGCGGACGAGCAGTACTTC. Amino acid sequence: CASSAKTGADEQYF.

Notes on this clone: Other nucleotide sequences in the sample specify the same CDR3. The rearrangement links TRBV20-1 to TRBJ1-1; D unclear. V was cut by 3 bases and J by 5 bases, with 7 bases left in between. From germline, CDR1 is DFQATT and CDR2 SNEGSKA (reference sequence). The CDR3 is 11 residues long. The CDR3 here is CSARPGTEAFF. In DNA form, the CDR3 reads TGCAGTGCTAGGCCCGGGACTGAAGCTTTCTTT.

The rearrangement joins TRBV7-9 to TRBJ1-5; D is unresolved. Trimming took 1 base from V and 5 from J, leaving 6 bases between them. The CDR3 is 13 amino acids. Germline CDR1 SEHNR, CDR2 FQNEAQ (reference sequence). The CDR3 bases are TGTGCCAGCAGCTTAGGCCAGGATCAGCCCCAGCATTTT. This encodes CASSLGQDQPQHF.

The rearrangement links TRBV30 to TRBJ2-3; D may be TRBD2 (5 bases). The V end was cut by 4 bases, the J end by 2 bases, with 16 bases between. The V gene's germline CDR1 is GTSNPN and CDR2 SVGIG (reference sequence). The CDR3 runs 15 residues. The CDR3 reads CAWTTAGGSTDTQYF. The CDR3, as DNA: TGTGCCTGGACTACGGCAGGAGGTTCCACAGATACGCAGTATTTT.